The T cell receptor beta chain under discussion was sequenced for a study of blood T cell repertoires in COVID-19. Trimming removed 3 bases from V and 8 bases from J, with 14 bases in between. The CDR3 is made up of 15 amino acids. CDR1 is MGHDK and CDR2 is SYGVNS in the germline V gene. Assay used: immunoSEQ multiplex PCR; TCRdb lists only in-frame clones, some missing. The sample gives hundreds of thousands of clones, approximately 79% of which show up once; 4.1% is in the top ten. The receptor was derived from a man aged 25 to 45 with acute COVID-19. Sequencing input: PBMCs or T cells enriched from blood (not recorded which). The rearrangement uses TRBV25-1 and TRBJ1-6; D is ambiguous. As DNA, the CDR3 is TGTGCCAGCAGTGAGGACTACGGGCTAGATTCACCCCTCCACTTT. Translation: CASSEDYGLDSPLHF.